This T cell receptor beta chain was identified during a study of blood T cell repertoires in COVID-19. For the study at large: Some COVID-19 samples were acute and others convalescent; all came from the United States, Italy and Spain.

Assay: immunoSEQ multiplex PCR; the TCRdb copy retains only in-frame clones and omits some. The table records about 150,000 clones, under 85% of them present only once. This clonotype originated in a middle-aged man with active or convalescent COVID-19. Sequencing was done on a sample of peripheral blood.

CDR3 DNA sequence: TGTGCCAGCAGTGGCAGGGCAGCCGGCGTCTATGGCTACACCTTC. Its protein product is CASSGRAAGVYGYTF. The chain is built from TRBV2 and TRBJ1-2; D is possibly TRBD1 (5 bases). Trimming stripped 4 bases from V and 4 bases from J, with 16 bases between. CDR1 SNHLY and CDR2 FYNNEI come from the germline V gene. This CDR3 comprises 15 residues.